The clone carrying this T cell receptor (beta chain) was recorded a few times. Trimming took 4 bases from V and 5 from J; bases not matched to a gene: 4. CDR3 length: 14 amino acids. Germline-derived CDR1 and CDR2 are SGHRS and YFSETQ. The data were obtained in a study of blood T cell repertoires in COVID-19. Overall study: Sample material is recorded as cDNA or gDNA derived from T cells, B-cell-depleted T cells, or PBMCs.

How the authors handled the data: By means of reference gene primer amplification, nucleated cell counts were estimated. Generated by immunoSEQ multiplex PCR, the TCRdb table keeps only in-frame clones and is missing some. The V and J calls and clone size come from that table; D and trimming were worked out from the DNA. The sample has 290,000 or so clones; nearly 90% are singletons. The TCR comes from a woman aged 18-35 years with acute COVID-19. The chain carries TRBV5-1 and TRBJ1-1; 11 bases map to TRBD1. Sequencing was performed on PBMCs or T cells enriched from blood (not recorded which). CDR3 bases: TGCGCCAGCAGCCCCGGGACAGGGGGGACTGAAGCTTTCTTT. It codes for CASSPGTGGTEAFF.